These 23 T cell receptor beta chains were sequenced from one sample in a study of shared clonotypes between healthy human individuals. This table comes from immunoSEQ multiplex PCR, and its TCRdb copy is limited to in-frame clones, with some not included. This repertoire shows 2 million to 2.5 million clones, approximately 90% found once; its top ten account for 0.3% to 0.4%. Sample: naive CD4+ T cells from PBMCs. Documented subset: CD45RA+ positively selected. These receptors all stem from a young man in good health. Some clones in this sample may be carry-over from other donors' samples.

In the case of this clone: The same CDR3 can be traced to other DNA sequences in this sample. The chain uses TRBV30 and TRBJ1-2, with TRBD1 matching over 7 bases. V lost 2 bases and J lost 3; bases outside the gene matches: 3. CDR3 length: 13 amino acids. Germline V gene lookup returns CDR1 GTSNPN and CDR2 SVGIG (reference sequence). CDR3 loop: CAWSRGQDYGYTF. DNA for the CDR3: TGTGCCTGGAGTAGGGGGCAAGACTATGGCTACACCTTC. Variable domain in full (rest from reference TRBV30 and TRBJ1-2): SQTIHQWPATLVQPVGSPLSLECTVEGTSNPNLYWYRQAAGRGLQLLFYSVGIGQISSEVPQNLSASRPQDRQFILSSKKLLLSDSGFYLCAWSRGQDYGYTFGSGTRLTVV.

The chain uses TRBV28 and TRBJ2-7; unclear D gene. CDR3 length equals 12 residues. The V gene's germline CDR1 is MDHEN and CDR2 SYDVKM. Trimming removed 3 bases at V and 5 bases at J, with 8 bases between. The CDR3 protein is CASSLIPNEQYF. CDR3 nucleotide sequence: TGTGCCAGCAGTTTGATCCCTAACGAGCAGTACTTC.

This chain connects TRBV28 to TRBJ2-7; D not certain. CDR1 and CDR2 from the germline V gene are MDHEN and SYDVKM. Trimming shortened V by 6 bases and J by 7 bases, and 13 bases separated the two germline ends. The CDR3 loop spans 12 amino acids. CDR3 in DNA: TGTGCCAGCAGCTCACAAACTACTGAGCAGTACTTC. This translates into CASSSQTTEQYF.

The chain combines TRBV2 with TRBJ2-4, with 7 bases fitting TRBD2. CDR1 is SNHLY, CDR2 FYNNEI, per germline. The CDR3 extends over 13 amino acids. J gave up 5 bases and V 7 bases, and 5 bases lay outside the gene matches. Here the CDR3 DNA reads TGTGCCAGCACCGGGGACTACCAAAACATTCAGTACTTC. It encodes CASTGDYQNIQYF. The variable domain in full, completed from reference TRBV2 and TRBJ2-4, reads EPEVTQTPSHQVTQMGQEVILRCVPISNHLYFYWYRQILGQKVEFLVSFYNNEISEKSEIFDDQFSVERPDGSNFTLKIRSTKLEDSAMYFCASTGDYQNIQYFGAGTRLSVL.

This sequence joins TRBV18 and TRBJ1-1; no clear D gene. Germline values: CDR1 KGHSH, CDR2 LQKENI. The CDR3 contains 13 residues. V was trimmed by 2 bases and J by 3 bases, leaving 7 bases between them. CDR3 sequence reads: CASSPGADTEAFF. The CDR3 DNA follows: TGTGCCAGCTCACCAGGAGCCGACACTGAAGCTTTCTTT.

A single count supports this clone. The V and J genes are TRBV6-1 and TRBJ2-1, with D possibly being TRBD2 (5 bases). This CDR3 has 15 residues. V gave up 1 base and J gave up 3 bases, with 10 bases separating them. Germline CDR1 MNHNS, CDR2 SASEGT. CDR3 protein: CASSEDPEGYNEQFF. The CDR3 DNA is TGTGCCAGCAGTGAAGATCCTGAGGGCTACAATGAGCAGTTCTTC.

The V and J genes are TRBV6-6 and TRBJ1-1; D unresolved. Trimming removed 0 bases from V and 4 bases from J, with 9 bases in between. Germline V gives CDR1 MNHNY, CDR2 SVGAGI (reference sequence). The CDR3 loop spans 14 amino acids. CDR3 nucleotide sequence: TGTGCCAGCAGTTACTCGGTTATTCGCACTGAAGCTTTCTTT. Protein product: CASSYSVIRTEAFF.

This clone was observed once. CDR3 coding DNA: TGTGCCAGCAGCTTCCGGGACGGTAATCAGCCCCAGCATTTT. Translated: CASSFRDGNQPQHF. The chain links TRBV7-9 to TRBJ1-5; D possibly corresponds to TRBD1 (5 bases). Trimming took 3 bases from V and 4 from J, leaving 10 bases between them. This CDR3 region has 14 residues. Germline V gene sequence: CDR1 SEHNR, CDR2 FQNEAQ (reference sequence).

V and J are TRBV9 and TRBJ1-1; 8 nucleotides line up with TRBD1. V trimming: 3 bases; J trimming: 0 bases; junction bases outside the gene matches: 13. The CDR3 spans 18 residues. Per the germline V gene, CDR1 is SGDLS and CDR2 is YYNGEE. CDR3: CASSASPGGTGLNTEAFF. As DNA, the CDR3 is TGTGCCAGCAGCGCCTCTCCCGGGGGGACAGGATTGAACACTGAAGCTTTCTTT.

This clone has only one observation. The rearrangement uses TRBV4-1 and TRBJ1-1, with 9 bases lining up with TRBD1. The V segment lost 1 base and the J segment 6 bases; nucleotides outside the gene matches: 15. The CDR3 totals 18 residues. Germline V gene lookup returns CDR1 MGHRA and CDR2 YSYEKL. In nucleotides, the CDR3 is TGCGCCAGCAGCCAAGTTATGATCACAGGGGGCGGCCGCTCTGAAGCTTTCTTT. Encoded protein: CASSQVMITGGGRSEAFF.

The chain combines TRBV27 with TRBJ2-7, with 9 bases that match TRBD1. The CDR3 spans 13 residues. V lost 6 bases, J lost 4 bases, and 4 bases stayed unmatched. Germline V CDR1 and CDR2: MNHEY, SMNVEV (reference sequence). The CDR3 spells CASRGTGRYEQYF. CDR3 DNA sequence: TGTGCCAGCAGGGGGACAGGGCGATACGAGCAGTACTTC.

The chain has TRBV28 and TRBJ1-1; D ambiguous. V was clipped by 2 bases and J by 1 base, with 5 bases between them. The CDR3 length is 13 residues. Germline lookup yields CDR1 MDHEN and CDR2 SYDVKM. The CDR3, as DNA: TGTGCCAGCAGTTTAGCACAGAACACTGAAGCTTTCTTT. As protein: CASSLAQNTEAFF. The full variable domain, completed using reference TRBV28 and TRBJ1-1, is DVKVTQSSRYLVKRTGEKVFLECVQDMDHENMFWYRQDPGLGLRLIYFSYDVKMKEKGDIPEGYSVSREKKERFSLILESASTNQTSMYLCASSLAQNTEAFFGQGTRLTVV.

The chain uses TRBV4-1 and TRBJ2-1; 14 bases fit TRBD2. The V gene end was trimmed by 1 base and the J gene end by 1 base; junction bases not matched to a gene: 12. In germline, CDR1 is MGHRA, CDR2 YSYEKL. This CDR3 has 21 amino acids. The CDR3 DNA reads as TGCGCCAGCAGCCAAGGGGGGGGTTCGGGACTAGCGGGAGCGTCCTACAATGAGCAGTTCTTC. Translating it yields CASSQGGGSGLAGASYNEQFF.

The chain joins TRBV15 to TRBJ2-1, with D possibly being TRBD2 (5 bases). The V end was cut by 9 bases, the J end by 10 bases, with 22 bases between. Per the germline V gene, CDR1 is LNHNV and CDR2 is YYDKDF (reference sequence). The CDR3 sequence is 14 residues long. This CDR3 reads CATALASPRKEQFF. As DNA, the CDR3 is TGTGCCACGGCATTGGCTAGCCCCCGGAAAGAGCAGTTCTTC. Combining the CDR3 with reference TRBV15 and TRBJ2-1 gives the whole variable domain DAMVIQNPRYQVTQFGKPVTLSCSQTLNHNVMYWYQQKSSQAPKLLFHYYDKDFNNEADTPDNFQSRRPNTSFCFLDIRSPGLGDTAMYLCATALASPRKEQFFGPGTRLTVL.

This clone was observed once. J is TRBJ1-1 and V is TRBV2; TRBD1 aligns across 7 bases. J gave up 5 bases and V 10 bases, and 13 bases lay outside the gene matches. CDR3 size: 14 residues. The germline V gene has CDR1 SNHLY and CDR2 FYNNEI. For the CDR3, the DNA is TGTGCCACTAATACAGGGGCTACCAGGACTGAAGCTTTCTTT. It specifies CATNTGATRTEAFF.

J is TRBJ1-5 and V is TRBV25-1, with 8 positions matching TRBD1. The CDR3 extends over 12 amino acids. Germline CDR1 reads MGHDK; CDR2 reads SYGVNS. V trimming: 8 bases; J trimming: 5 bases; junction bases outside the gene matches: 2. The CDR3 protein is CASQGAHQPQHF. The DNA for the CDR3 is TGTGCCAGCCAGGGGGCCCATCAGCCCCAGCATTTT.

This clone was picked up one time. The CDR3 loop reads CASSRTGVPDTQYF. DNA for the CDR3: TGTGCCAGTAGTCGGACAGGGGTGCCAGATACGCAGTATTTT. V gene TRBV19 combines with J gene TRBJ2-3, with 9 positions matching TRBD1. The CDR3 runs 14 residues. CDR1 and CDR2 from the germline V gene are LNHDA and SQIVND (reference sequence). V lost 5 bases to trimming and J lost 4 bases; unmatched junction nucleotides: 4.

This clone was seen only a few times. The chain recombines TRBV2 with TRBJ1-2; D is undetermined. From germline, CDR1 is SNHLY and CDR2 FYNNEI. V was trimmed by 2 bases and J by 8 bases, leaving 3 bases between them. There are 10 residues in the CDR3. DNA of the CDR3: TGTGCCAGCAGTGAACTAGGCTACACCTTC. This codes for CASSELGYTF.

This clone was picked up one time. The chain employs TRBV6-1 and TRBJ1-4; D is undetermined. Between the trimmed V and J ends, which lost 2 bases and 7 bases, there was a span of 11 bases. Germline CDR1 reads MNHNS; CDR2 reads SASEGT. The CDR3 covers 14 residues. The chain's CDR3 is CASSEYMLVEKLFF. Here the CDR3 DNA reads TGTGCCAGCAGTGAATATATGTTGGTTGAAAAACTGTTTTTT.

The chain couples TRBV7-2 to TRBJ2-3; maybe TRBD2 (6 bases). The CDR3 totals 14 residues. Germline V gene sequence: CDR1 SGHTA, CDR2 FQGNSA. V was pared by 5 bases and J by 4 bases, with 13 bases between. The CDR3 reads CASSEGGTADTQYF. CDR3 DNA sequence: TGTGCCAGCAGCGAGGGCGGGACGGCAGATACGCAGTATTTT.

This CDR3 reads CASTPGGQGGELFF. The CDR3, as DNA: TGTGCCAGCACACCGGGAGGCCAGGGCGGGGAGCTGTTTTTT. The chain carries TRBV11-3 and TRBJ2-2, with 7 bases fitting TRBD2. The CDR3 totals 14 residues. The V gene's germline CDR1 is SGHNT and CDR2 YENEEA. Trimming cost V 7 bases and J 7 bases; bases outside gene matches: 9.

The chain recombines TRBV7-2 with TRBJ2-5; D might be TRBD2 (5 bases). The germline V gene encodes CDR1 SGHTA and CDR2 FQGNSA. The V gene lost 1 base and the J gene lost 5 bases, with 8 bases spanning the gap. This CDR3 spans 13 amino acids. CDR3 DNA: TGTGCCAGCAGCTTAGAGACGGGGGAGACCCAGTACTTC. It specifies CASSLETGETQYF.

This clone was seen only a few times. Other DNA variants within this sample encode the same CDR3. The J gene is TRBJ1-1, the V gene TRBV29-1; no reliable D call. Trimming stripped 3 bases from V and 1 base from J, with 9 bases between. The CDR3 length is 13 residues. In germline, CDR1 is SQVTM, CDR2 ANQGSEA. The CDR3 sequence is CSVERGGNTEAFF. CDR3 coding DNA: TGCAGCGTTGAGCGGGGAGGGAACACTGAAGCTTTCTTT.